The rows below give T cell receptor beta chains drawn from one sample of a study of T cells in Graves' hyperthyroidism and ophthalmopathy. TCRdb redid the calling of the multiplex PCR reads with MiXCR, one entry per CDR3 protein. Here the sample spans about 410,000 distinct CDR3 sequences, 14% to 15% being singletons. Sequencing was carried out using blood. All receptors come from a man in his late teens or twenties with Graves' ophthalmopathy. CDR3s include the opening cysteine and the closing phenylalanine or tryptophan. Size is stated for part of the rows, as once, few or many counts, or as a class when the clone is expanded.

j_call clone_size v_call cdr3_aa
TRBJ1-2 many TRBV20-1 CSARPWTGNYGYTF
TRBJ2-5 many TRBV29-1 CSVLQGGITETQYF
TRBJ1-2 . TRBV7-8 CASSLFRGDVAGYGYTF
TRBJ1-1 . TRBV6-1 CASGIANTEAFF
TRBJ2-3 many TRBV11-1 CASSLAADTQYF
TRBJ2-7 many TRBV14 CASSPTRDHRSYEQYF
TRBJ2-7 many TRBV11-3 CASSLFSRDYEQYF
TRBJ1-2 . TRBV20-1 CSTPSVSGGDGYTF
TRBJ2-7 many TRBV13 CASSLVDGGGEQYF
TRBJ2-3 many TRBV5-1 CASSLGQESSTDTQYF
TRBJ2-1 many TRBV7-9 CASSSGTGVYNEQFF
TRBJ2-5 many TRBV7-9 CASSFLAGGPQETQYF
TRBJ2-5 many TRBV7-9 CASSLIGGSETQYF
TRBJ2-1 few TRBV29-1 CSARRGGGNEQFF
TRBJ2-3 many TRBV5-1 CASSPNVADTQYF
TRBJ1-4 few TRBV18 CASSPPGQSGATNEKLFF
TRBJ2-1 few TRBV7-2 CASSLPSSGSAVF
TRBJ1-1 many TRBV20-1 CSAKPGRDTEAFF
TRBJ2-1 many TRBV3-1 CASSQTRSSYNEQFF
TRBJ1-5 many TRBV12-3/TRBV12-4 CASSTGGQSVLGNQPQHF